This entry describes one T cell receptor beta chain. No antigen is known for it. This sample is part of a study of blood T cells in healthy people across ages. Overall study results and limits: Changes seen in expanded clonotypes were possibly confounded by donor CMV status left unknown.

PCR was performed a second time for roughly 7 to 11 cycles using a sample-barcoded 5' primer and a J-beta primer mix. TCRdb fed the 5' RACE reads into MiXCR, producing one record per CDR3 protein. The table records roughly 1.4 million distinct CDR3 sequences, around 59% of them present only once. This CDR3 is built from 15 residues. V dropped 0 bases and J dropped 3; count of bases not matched to a gene: 2. Germline CDR1 KGHDR, CDR2 SFDVKD. Source material: blood. This chain links TRBV24-1 with TRBJ2-3, with 7 bases lining up with TRBD1. The TCR sequence derives from a man aged 18 to 29 in good health. The CDR3 DNA is TGTGCCACCAGTGATTTGGACAGGGCAACAGATACGCAGTATTTT. Protein: CATSDLDRATDTQYF.